What follows describes a single T cell receptor beta chain. Its antigen is currently unknown. The sample belongs to a study of cytomegalovirus exposure and HLA in healthy donors. Study summary: The approximately 710 first-cohort repertoires and the approximately 130 validation repertoires shared the same platform, a later analysis reported.

Study outcomes and limitations: The study found most TCR sequences rare, yet found some public TCRs in many donors. Accounts indicate the classifier identified cytomegalovirus status with strong specificity and sensitivity.

Profiled with immunoSEQ multiplex PCR; TCRdb holds only in-frame clones, not every one. The sample shows some 83,000 clones, 94% of them seen only once. Germline CDR1 reads SGHVS; CDR2 reads FQNEAQ. This CDR3 is 16 amino acids long. V was pared by 3 bases and J by 0 bases, with 7 bases of the junction left unmatched. The rearrangement uses TRBV7-8 and TRBJ1-2; 7 positions agree with TRBD1. Sequencing used PBMCs. This receptor was obtained from a woman between 18 and 30 years old in good health and CMV-seronegative. The CDR3 loop is CASSFTGTEPNYGYTF. The CDR3 coding sequence is TGTGCCAGCAGCTTTACCGGGACAGAGCCTAACTATGGCTACACCTTC.